Listed here are 18 T cell receptor beta chains from one sample, sequenced in a study of glioma-infiltrating T cells. Amplification of TCR alpha and beta CDR3 regions from RNA used iRepertoire nested multiplex PCR. TCRdb used MiXCR to reprocess the multiplex PCR reads, holding one entry per CDR3 protein. Of more than 95,000 distinct CDR3 sequences in the sample, around 28% are singletons; the top ten hold less than 55%. Sequenced sample: glioma tissue, nonneoplastic brain tissue, or PBMCs (not recorded which). These receptor sequences come from a human donor with low-grade glioma or glioblastoma, undergoing nonglioma brain surgery, or in good health (not recorded which).

The rearrangement uses TRBV20-1 and TRBJ1-1, with unresolved D. V lost 6 bases and J 1 base, leaving 12 bases between the germline ends. The CDR3 is 13 amino acids. CDR1 is DFQATT and CDR2 is SNEGSKA in the germline V gene (reference sequence). This chain's CDR3 is CSASSWGNTEAFF. In DNA form, the CDR3 reads TGCAGTGCAAGCTCGTGGGGGAACACTGAAGCTTTCTTT.

A note on this clonotype: A much larger clone lies one base from this, so it may be a read error. This chain connects TRBV7-2 to TRBJ1-2, with TRBD1 matching 7 bases. CDR3 length: 13 residues. Germline-derived CDR1 and CDR2 are SGHTA and FQGNSA. CDR3 loop: CASSSFQGGGYIF. CDR3 DNA: TGTGCCAGCAGCTCATTCCAGGGGGGTGGCTACATCTTC.

Many counts were recorded for this clonotype. The chain is built from TRBV20-1 and TRBJ2-1, with no clear D. This CDR3 is 13 amino acids long. V was clipped by 6 bases and J by 5 bases, with 14 bases between them. Germline assignment: CDR1 DFQATT and CDR2 SNEGSKA (reference sequence). The CDR3 DNA reads TGCAGTGCCTTATGGCGTAAAAACAATGAGCAGTTCTTC. It is translated as CSALWRKNNEQFF.

Details on this clonotype: This clone may be a read error of a much larger clone one base away. The chain employs TRBV7-6 and TRBJ1-1, with 10 bases matching TRBD1. CDR3 length: 15 residues. CDR1 and CDR2 from the germline V gene are SGHVS and FNYEAQ. CDR3 DNA: TGTGCTAGCGGCCCCATGACAGGGGGCACCACTGAAGCTTTCTTT. Its translation: CASGPMTGGTTEAFF.

With regard to this clonotype: A read error may be the cause here, since a much bigger clone is one base away. The chain joins TRBV6-2 or TRBV6-3 to TRBJ1-2; D is possibly TRBD1 (5 bases). Trimming left V 4 bases short and J 2 bases short, with 11 bases between. The germline CDR1 and CDR2 sequences are MNHEY and SVGEGT. This CDR3 has 14 residues. CDR3 sequence reads: CASSLLRQNYGYTF. As DNA, the CDR3 is TGTGCCAGCAGTTTATTAAGACAGAACTATGGCTACACCTTC.

This clonotype has at least ten counts. The chain links TRBV27 to TRBJ2-5, with a weak D call TRBD2 (5 bases). CDR1 is MNHEY and CDR2 is SMNVEV in the germline V gene (reference sequence). The V end lost 3 bases, the J end lost 5 bases, and 13 bases lay between the germline ends. The length of the CDR3 is 14 residues. The CDR3 sequence is CASSFASYGETQYF. The CDR3 region has the DNA TGTGCCAGCAGTTTCGCTAGCTACGGCGAGACCCAGTACTTC.

In this sample, this clonotype turned up once. Possible read error: a much larger clone is one base away. V gene TRBV2 combines with J gene TRBJ1-5; no firm D call. Trimming pared 4 bases from V and 8 bases from J, leaving 18 bases between. Looked up from germline, CDR1 is SNHLY and CDR2 is FYNNEI. CDR3 length: 15 amino acids. DNA of the CDR3: TGTGCCAGCAGTGTGGAAAAGGGTGAGAGTGAGCCCCAGCATTTT. The encoded protein is CASSVEKGESEPQHF.

J is TRBJ1-3 and V is TRBV6-2 or TRBV6-3; D may be TRBD1 (6 bases). The CDR3 runs to 17 residues. CDR1 and CDR2 from the germline V gene are MNHEY and SVGEGT. Written as DNA, the CDR3 is TGTGACACCATTTATGTTCCGACAGGCCGCTCTGGAAACACCATATATTTT. Its protein product is CDTIYVPTGRSGNTIYF.

At least ten counts were recorded for this clonotype. Here the CDR3 reads CASSPGLGGDTQYF. Written as DNA, the CDR3 is TGTGCCAGCAGCCCCGGACTAGGAGGAGATACGCAGTATTTT. The chain couples TRBV11-1 to TRBJ2-3; TRBD2 matches 7 bases. V lost 5 bases and J lost 5; bases outside the gene matches: 7. CDR1 SGHAT and CDR2 FQDESV come from the germline V gene (reference sequence). This CDR3 has 14 residues.

Comments on this clonotype: A much larger clone is a single base away; this may be a read error. The V call is TRBV4-1, the J call TRBJ2-3, with D possibly matching TRBD1 (5 bases). Per germline, CDR1 MGHRA and CDR2 YSYEKL. The CDR3 is 16 amino acids. DNA of the CDR3: TGCGCCAGCGGCCAAGATCGACAGACTGGGGCAGATACGCAGTATTTT. As protein: CASGQDRQTGADTQYF.

As regards this clonotype: A much larger clone sits a single nucleotide away, making a read error possible. The chain combines TRBV20-1 with TRBJ2-7; D is ambiguous. Trimming took 7 bases from V and 3 from J, leaving 10 bases between them. The CDR3 has 11 amino acids. Germline V lookup: CDR1 DFQATT, CDR2 SNEGSKA (reference sequence). The CDR3 spells CSVNRLYEQYF. CDR3 in DNA: TGCAGTGTCAATCGACTCTACGAGCAGTACTTC.

On this clonotype itself: Its ends do not fully match the called genes, so a read error is possible. This chain connects TRBV7-8 to TRBJ2-7, with a tentative D call TRBD1 (6 bases). CDR3 length equals 12 residues. Germline-derived CDR1 and CDR2 are SGHVS and FQNEAQ. CDR3 loop: CASNLQGYEQYF. For the CDR3, the DNA is TGTGCCAGCAACTTACAGGGTTACGAGCAGTACTTC. Complete variable domain (other parts from reference TRBV7-8 and TRBJ2-7): GAGVSQSPRYKVAKRGQDVALRCDPISGHVSLFWYQQALGQGPEFLTYFQNEAQLDKSGLPSDRFFAERPEGSVSTLKIQRTQQEDSAVYLCASNLQGYEQYFGPGTRLTVT.

This clonotype was counted ten times or more. This chain links TRBV28 with TRBJ1-1; no clear D. Germline loops: CDR1 MDHEN, CDR2 SYDVKM. The CDR3 consists of 13 residues. V was cut by 6 bases and J by 5 bases, with 13 bases left in between. CDR3 sequence reads: CASSRLLWTEAFF. The CDR3, as DNA: TGTGCCAGCAGCAGGTTACTGTGGACTGAAGCTTTCTTT.

This clonotype has ten or more counts. The J gene is TRBJ2-7, the V gene TRBV20-1; 10 bases align to TRBD2. The V gene end was trimmed by 5 bases and the J gene end by 5 bases; junction bases not matched to a gene: 9. CDR3 length: 14 residues. Looked up from germline, CDR1 is DFQATT and CDR2 is SNEGSKA (reference sequence). The CDR3, as DNA: TGCAGTGCTCACCCTCGACTAGCGGGCAACGAGCAGTACTTC. It specifies CSAHPRLAGNEQYF.

The rearrangement uses TRBV6-5 and TRBJ1-5; weak D call: TRBD1 (6 bases). The CDR3 has 21 residues. V lost 7 bases and J lost 0, with 31 bases in between. Germline V CDR1 and CDR2: MNHEY, SVGAGI. CDR3 in amino acids: CASKENRKSLRDTISNQPQHF. The CDR3, as DNA: TGTGCCAGCAAAGAAAATCGCAAATCCCTCCGGGACACAATTAGCAATCAGCCCCAGCATTTT.

This clonotype was counted between two and nine times. The CDR3 is CASSHRQAKRTEAFF. CDR3 DNA: TGCGCCAGCAGCCACCGACAGGCGAAAAGAACTGAAGCTTTCTTT. This chain uses TRBV4-3 with TRBJ1-1; a possible D gene is TRBD1 (6 bases). V lost 3 bases to trimming and J lost 5 bases, with 16 bases between them. Germline V gene sequence: CDR1 LGHNA, CDR2 YSLEER. This CDR3 contains 15 residues.

V and J are TRBV12-3 or TRBV12-4 and TRBJ2-7; perhaps TRBD2 as D (6 bases). Trimming removed 6 bases at V and 6 bases at J, with 9 bases between. The CDR3 runs 11 residues. This CDR3 is CASRASAEQYF. The CDR3 nucleotides read TGTGCCAGCAGAGCTAGCGCCGAGCAGTACTTC.

This clonotype occurred many times. The J gene is TRBJ1-2, the V gene TRBV20-1, with no clear D. Germline-derived CDR1 and CDR2 are DFQATT and SNEGSKA (reference sequence). V lost 2 bases, J lost 2 bases, and 6 bases lay in between. There are 12 residues in the CDR3. The CDR3 DNA follows: TGCAGTGCTAGACGACACAACTATGGCTACACCTTC. Translating gives CSARRHNYGYTF.